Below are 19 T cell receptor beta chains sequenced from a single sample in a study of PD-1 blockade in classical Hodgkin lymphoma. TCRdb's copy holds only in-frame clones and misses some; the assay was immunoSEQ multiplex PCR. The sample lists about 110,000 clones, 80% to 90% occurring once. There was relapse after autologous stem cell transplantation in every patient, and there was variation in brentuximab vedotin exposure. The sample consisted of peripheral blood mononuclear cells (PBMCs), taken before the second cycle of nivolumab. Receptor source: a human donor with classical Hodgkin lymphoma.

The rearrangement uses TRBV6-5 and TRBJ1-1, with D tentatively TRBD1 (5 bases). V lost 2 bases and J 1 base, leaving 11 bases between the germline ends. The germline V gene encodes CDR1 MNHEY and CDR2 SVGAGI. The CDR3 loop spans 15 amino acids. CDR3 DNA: TGTGCCAGCAGTTACCCCGGGACTGGGAACACTGAAGCTTTCTTT. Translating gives CASSYPGTGNTEAFF.

The CDR3 loop is CASSQGLAGGLGKNIQYF. CDR3 nucleotide sequence: TGCGCCAGCAGCCAAGGTCTAGCGGGAGGCCTGGGCAAAAACATTCAGTACTTC. The V and J genes are TRBV4-1 and TRBJ2-4; 11 bases match TRBD2. The germline V gene encodes CDR1 MGHRA and CDR2 YSYEKL. V shed 1 base, J shed 3 bases, and the junction held 8 bases outside the gene matches. The CDR3 extends over 18 amino acids.

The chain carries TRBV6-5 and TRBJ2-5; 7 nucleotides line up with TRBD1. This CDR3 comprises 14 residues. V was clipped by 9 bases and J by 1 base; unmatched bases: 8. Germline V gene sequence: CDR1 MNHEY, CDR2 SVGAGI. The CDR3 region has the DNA TGTGCCAGTCAGATAACAGGGGCCCAAGAGACCCAGTACTTC. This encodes CASQITGAQETQYF.

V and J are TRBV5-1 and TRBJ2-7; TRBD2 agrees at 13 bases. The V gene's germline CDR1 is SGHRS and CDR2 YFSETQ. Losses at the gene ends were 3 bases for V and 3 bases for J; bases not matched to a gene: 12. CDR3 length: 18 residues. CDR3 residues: CASSWLPGTSGMDYEQYF. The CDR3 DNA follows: TGCGCCAGCAGCTGGCTACCTGGGACTAGCGGGATGGACTACGAGCAGTACTTC. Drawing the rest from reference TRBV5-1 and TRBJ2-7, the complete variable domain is KAGVTQTPRYLIKTRGQQVTLSCSPISGHRSVSWYQQTPGQGLQFLFEYFSETQRNKGNFPGRFSGRQFSNSRSEMNVSTLELGDSALYLCASSWLPGTSGMDYEQYFGPGTRLTVT.

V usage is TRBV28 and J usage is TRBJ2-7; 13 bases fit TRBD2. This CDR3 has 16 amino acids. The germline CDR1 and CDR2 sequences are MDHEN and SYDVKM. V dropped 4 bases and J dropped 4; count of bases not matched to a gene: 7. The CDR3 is CASSSSGTSGTYEQYF. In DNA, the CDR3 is TGTGCCAGCAGTTCCTCCGGGACTAGCGGGACGTACGAGCAGTACTTC.

CDR3 amino acids: CASSLEREVQETQYF. The CDR3 DNA reads as TGTGCCAGCAGCTTGGAGCGGGAGGTACAAGAGACCCAGTACTTC. V gene TRBV5-7 combines with J gene TRBJ2-5, with 9 bases matching TRBD2. TRBV5-7 is sorted into the ORF group, with uncertain function. Losses at the gene ends were 0 bases for V and 2 bases for J; bases not matched to a gene: 2. The CDR3 runs 15 residues.

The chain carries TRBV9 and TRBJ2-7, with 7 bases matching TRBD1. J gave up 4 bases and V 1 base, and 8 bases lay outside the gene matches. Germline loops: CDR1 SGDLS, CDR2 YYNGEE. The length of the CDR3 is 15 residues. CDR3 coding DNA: TGTGCCAGCAGCGTACGGGCAGGGGGTCGTTACGAGCAGTACTTC. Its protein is CASSVRAGGRYEQYF. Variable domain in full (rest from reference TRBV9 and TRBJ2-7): DSGVTQTPKHLITATGQRVTLRCSPRSGDLSVYWYQQSLDQGLQFLIQYYNGEERAKGNILERFSAQQFPDLHSELNLSSLELGDSALYFCASSVRAGGRYEQYFGPGTRLTVT.

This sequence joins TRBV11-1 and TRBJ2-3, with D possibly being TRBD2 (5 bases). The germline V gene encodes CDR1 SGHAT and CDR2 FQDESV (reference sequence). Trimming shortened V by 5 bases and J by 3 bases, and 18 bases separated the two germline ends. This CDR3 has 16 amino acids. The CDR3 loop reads CASSVFRGRKTDTQYF. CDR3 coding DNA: TGTGCCAGCAGCGTTTTTCGGGGTCGGAAGACAGATACGCAGTATTTT. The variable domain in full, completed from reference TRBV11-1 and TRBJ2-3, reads EAEVAQSPRYKITEKSQAVAFWCDPISGHATLYWYRQILGQGPELLVQFQDESVVDDSQLPKDRFSAERLKGVDSTLKIQPAELGDSAMYLCASSVFRGRKTDTQYFGPGTRLTVL.

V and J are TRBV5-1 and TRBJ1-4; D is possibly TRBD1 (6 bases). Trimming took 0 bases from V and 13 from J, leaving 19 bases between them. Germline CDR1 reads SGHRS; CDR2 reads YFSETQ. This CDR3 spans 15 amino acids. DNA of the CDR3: TGCGCCAGCAGCTTGGCCGGGGGCTCTAGGCTGCGACTGTTTTTT. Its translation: CASSLAGGSRLRLFF.

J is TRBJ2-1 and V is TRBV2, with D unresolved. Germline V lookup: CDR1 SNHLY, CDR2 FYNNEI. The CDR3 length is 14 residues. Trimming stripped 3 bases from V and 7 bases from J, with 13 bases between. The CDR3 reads CASSDPRVDNEQFF. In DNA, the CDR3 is TGTGCCAGCAGTGATCCCCGAGTGGATAATGAGCAGTTCTTC.

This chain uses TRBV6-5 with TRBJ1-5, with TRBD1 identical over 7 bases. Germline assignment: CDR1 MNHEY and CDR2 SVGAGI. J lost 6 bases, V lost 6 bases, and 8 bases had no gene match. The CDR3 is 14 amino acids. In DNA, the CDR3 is TGTGCCAGCAGGCCTTACAGGGGTAGTCAGCCCCAGCATTTT. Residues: CASRPYRGSQPQHF.

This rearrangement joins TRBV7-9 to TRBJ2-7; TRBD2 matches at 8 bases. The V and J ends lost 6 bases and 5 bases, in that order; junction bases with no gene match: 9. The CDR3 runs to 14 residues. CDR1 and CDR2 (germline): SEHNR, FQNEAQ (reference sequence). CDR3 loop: CASRPSAGGNEQYF. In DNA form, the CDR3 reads TGTGCCAGCAGACCCTCGGCGGGAGGCAACGAGCAGTACTTC.

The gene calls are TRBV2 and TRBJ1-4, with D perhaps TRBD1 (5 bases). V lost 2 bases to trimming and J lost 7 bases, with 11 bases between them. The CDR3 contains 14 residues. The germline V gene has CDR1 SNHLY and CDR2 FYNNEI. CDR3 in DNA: TGTGCCAGCAGTGAACAGGGATACGGTGAAAAACTGTTTTTT. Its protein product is CASSEQGYGEKLFF.

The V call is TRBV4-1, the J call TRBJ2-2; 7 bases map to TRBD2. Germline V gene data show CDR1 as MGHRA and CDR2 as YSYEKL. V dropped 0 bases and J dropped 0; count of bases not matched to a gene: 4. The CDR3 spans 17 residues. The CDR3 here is CASSQEVAGANTGELFF. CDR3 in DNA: TGCGCCAGCAGCCAAGAAGTCGCGGGAGCGAACACCGGGGAGCTGTTTTTT.

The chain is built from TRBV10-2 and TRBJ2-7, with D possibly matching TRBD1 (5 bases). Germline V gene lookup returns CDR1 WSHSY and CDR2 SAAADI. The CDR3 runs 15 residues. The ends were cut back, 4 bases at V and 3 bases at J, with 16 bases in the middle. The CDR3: CASSVGPGLNYEQYF. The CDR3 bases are TGCGCCAGCAGTGTAGGTCCAGGGTTAAACTACGAGCAGTACTTC.

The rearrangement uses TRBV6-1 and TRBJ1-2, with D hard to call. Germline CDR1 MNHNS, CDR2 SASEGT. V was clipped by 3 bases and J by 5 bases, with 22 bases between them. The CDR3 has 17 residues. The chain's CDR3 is CASSEKKGQQRVYGYTF. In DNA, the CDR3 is TGTGCCAGCAGTGAGAAAAAAGGTCAACAACGTGTTTATGGCTACACCTTC.

The CDR3 DNA reads as TGTGCCAGCAGTGGGGTTGAGGGGGTTATTGAAGCTTTCTTT. This gives the protein CASSGVEGVIEAFF. J is TRBJ1-1 and V is TRBV25-1; D might be TRBD1 (6 bases). The CDR3 extends over 14 amino acids. Deletions cut 4 bases from V and 7 bases from J, with 16 bases between. Germline-derived CDR1 and CDR2 are MGHDK and SYGVNS.

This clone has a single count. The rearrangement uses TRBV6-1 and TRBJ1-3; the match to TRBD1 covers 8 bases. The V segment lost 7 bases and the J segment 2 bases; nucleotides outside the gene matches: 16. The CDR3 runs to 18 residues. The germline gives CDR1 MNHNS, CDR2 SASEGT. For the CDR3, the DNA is TGTGCCAGCATTGAGTACAGGGGGATAGAAGTCACTGGAAACACCATATATTTT. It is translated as CASIEYRGIEVTGNTIYF.

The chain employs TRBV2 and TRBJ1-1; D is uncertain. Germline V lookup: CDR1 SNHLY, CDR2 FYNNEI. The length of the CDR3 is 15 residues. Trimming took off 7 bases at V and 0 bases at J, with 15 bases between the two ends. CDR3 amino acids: CASIPSPGLNTEAFF. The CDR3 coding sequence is TGTGCCAGCATTCCCTCCCCCGGATTGAACACTGAAGCTTTCTTT.